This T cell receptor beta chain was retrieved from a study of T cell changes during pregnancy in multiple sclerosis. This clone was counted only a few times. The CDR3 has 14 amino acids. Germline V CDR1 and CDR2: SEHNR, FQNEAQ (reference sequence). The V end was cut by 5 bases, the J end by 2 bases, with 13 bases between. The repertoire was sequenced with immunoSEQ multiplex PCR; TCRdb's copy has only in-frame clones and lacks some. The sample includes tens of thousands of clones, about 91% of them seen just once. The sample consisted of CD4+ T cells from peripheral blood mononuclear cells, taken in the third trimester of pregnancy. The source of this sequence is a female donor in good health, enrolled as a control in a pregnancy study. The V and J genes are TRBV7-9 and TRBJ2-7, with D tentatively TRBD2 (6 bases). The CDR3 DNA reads TGTGCCAGCAGCCCGGGACTGAGTACCTACGAGCAGTACTTC. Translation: CASSPGLSTYEQYF.